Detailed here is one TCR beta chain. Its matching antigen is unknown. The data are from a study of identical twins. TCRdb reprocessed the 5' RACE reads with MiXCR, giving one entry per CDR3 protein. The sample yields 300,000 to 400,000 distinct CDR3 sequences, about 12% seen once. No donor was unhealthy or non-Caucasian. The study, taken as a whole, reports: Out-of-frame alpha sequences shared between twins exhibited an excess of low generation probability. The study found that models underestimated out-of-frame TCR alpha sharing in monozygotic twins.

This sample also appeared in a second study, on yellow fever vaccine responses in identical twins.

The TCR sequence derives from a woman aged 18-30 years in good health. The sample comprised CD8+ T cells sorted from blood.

DNA for the CDR3: TGTGCCACCAGCCCAGCGGGCAGGTGGCAGGGCGCGGGACTAGCTACAGATACGCAGTATTTT. Protein sequence: CATSPAGRWQGAGLATDTQYF. V usage is TRBV24-1 and J usage is TRBJ2-3; 9 nucleotides line up with TRBD2. CDR3 length equals 21 residues. After removal of 7 bases from V and 3 bases from J, the junction contained 25 bases not matched to a gene. Germline CDR1 is KGHDR and CDR2 is SFDVKD.